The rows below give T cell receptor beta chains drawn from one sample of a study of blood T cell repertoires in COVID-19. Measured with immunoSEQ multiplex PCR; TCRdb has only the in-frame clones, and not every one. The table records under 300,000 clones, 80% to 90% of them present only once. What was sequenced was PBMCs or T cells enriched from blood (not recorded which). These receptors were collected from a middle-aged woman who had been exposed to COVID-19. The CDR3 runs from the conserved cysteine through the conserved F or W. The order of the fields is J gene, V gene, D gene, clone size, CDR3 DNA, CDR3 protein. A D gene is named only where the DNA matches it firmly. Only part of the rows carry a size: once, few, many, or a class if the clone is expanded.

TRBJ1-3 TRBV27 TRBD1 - TGTGCCAGCCGTCCCTGGACAGGGCGCTCTGGAAACACCATATATTTT CASRPWTGRSGNTIYF
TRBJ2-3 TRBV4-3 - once TGCGCCAGCAGCCAAGATAAGGGCAGGACAAGCACAGATACGCAGTATTTT CASSQDKGRTSTDTQYF
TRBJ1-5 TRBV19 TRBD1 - TGTGCCAGTAGGCCCGTAGGGCAGGGGGACAATCAGCCCCAGCATTTT CASRPVGQGDNQPQHF
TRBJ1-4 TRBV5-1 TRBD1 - TGCGCCAGCAGCTTGGAGGCCAGGGGGCGCGAAAAACTGTTTTTT CASSLEARGREKLFF
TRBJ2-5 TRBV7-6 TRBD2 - TGTGCCAGCAGCTTAAACCCAGGGACTAGCGGGAGGACTGAGGAGACCCAGTACTTC CASSLNPGTSGRTEETQYF
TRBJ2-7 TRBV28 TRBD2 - TGTGCCAGCAGTGTACTAGCGGGACTTCAAACACTTCAAACCTACGAGCAGTACTTC CASSVLAGLQTLQTYEQYF
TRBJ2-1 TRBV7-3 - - TGTGCCAGCAGCTTATCCCAACCAGGCGGGTTCTGGCCCAATGAGCAGTTCTTC CASSLSQPGGFWPNEQFF
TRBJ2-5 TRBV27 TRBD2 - TGTGCCAGCCGGTCGATTAGCGGGTTCCAAGAGACCCAGTACTTC CASRSISGFQETQYF
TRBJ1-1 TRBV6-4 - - TGTGCCAGAACCCTACAGTCGAACACTGAAGCTTTCTTT CARTLQSNTEAFF
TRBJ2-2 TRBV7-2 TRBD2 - TGTGCCAGCAGCCTACGGACTAGCGGGGTCGGGGAGCTGTTTTTT CASSLRTSGVGELFF
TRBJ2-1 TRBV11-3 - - TGTGCCAGCAGCCAACAGAACCGCAATGAGCAGTTCTTC CASSQQNRNEQFF
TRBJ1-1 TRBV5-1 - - TGCGCCAGCAGCTTGTTAGGAGGGGCGGCGAACACTGAAGCTTTCTTT CASSLLGGAANTEAFF
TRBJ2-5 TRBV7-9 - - TGTGCCAGCAGCCCGCAGTACCAAGAGACCCAGTACTTC CASSPQYQETQYF
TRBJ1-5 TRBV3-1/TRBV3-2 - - TGTGCCAGCAGCCAAGATCGGGGATGTTCGAAGCAGCCCCAGCATTTT CASSQDRGCSKQPQHF
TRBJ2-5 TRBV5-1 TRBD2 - TGTGCCAGCAGCTCGTTAGCGGGAAAAGAGACCCAGTACTTC CASSSLAGKETQYF
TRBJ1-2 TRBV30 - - TGTGCCTGGAGAGGACGGGGAAGTGGAGGCTACACCTTC CAWRGRGSGGYTF
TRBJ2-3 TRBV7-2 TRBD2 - TGTGCCAGCAGCCAGGGACTAGGCTTCACAGATACGCAGTATTTT CASSQGLGFTDTQYF
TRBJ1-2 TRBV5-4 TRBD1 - TGTGCCAGCAGCAAAACCGGGACAGGATATGGCTACACCTTC CASSKTGTGYGYTF
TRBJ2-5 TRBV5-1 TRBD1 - TGTGCCAGCAGCCTGGGACAGACCCAAGAGACCCAGTACTTC CASSLGQTQETQYF
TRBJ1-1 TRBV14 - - TGTGCCAGCAGCCCTTTGGGTAGGGGCGAGAACACTGAAGCTTTCTTT CASSPLGRGENTEAFF
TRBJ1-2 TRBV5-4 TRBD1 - TGTGCCAGCAGCCCAACTCTTACAGGGGGCGTAAACTATGGCTACACCTTC CASSPTLTGGVNYGYTF
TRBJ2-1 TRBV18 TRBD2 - TGTGCCAGCTCACCTAGCGGGGGCAACTACAATGAGCAGTTCTTC CASSPSGGNYNEQFF
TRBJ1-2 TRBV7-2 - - TGTGCCAGCAGTCAACAGAATAACTATGGCTACACCTTC CASSQQNNYGYTF
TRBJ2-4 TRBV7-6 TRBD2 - TGTGCCAGCAGCATCGGACTAGCGGGAGGGGTAGCCAAAAACATTCAGTACTTC CASSIGLAGGVAKNIQYF
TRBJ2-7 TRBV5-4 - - TGTGCCAGCAGCTTGCGTCAGGAAAACGAGCAGTACTTC CASSLRQENEQYF
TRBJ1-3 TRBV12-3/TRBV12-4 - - TGTGCCAGCAGTTACAGTGGAAACACCATATATTTT CASSYSGNTIYF
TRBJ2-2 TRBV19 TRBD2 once TGTGCCAGTAGTGGATCCGGGACTAGCGGGTTGCGGGGGGAGCTGTTTTTT CASSGSGTSGLRGELFF
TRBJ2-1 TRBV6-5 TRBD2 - TGTGCCAGCAGTTACGGCGGGGGGCTGGTTGAGCAGTTCTTC CASSYGGGLVEQFF
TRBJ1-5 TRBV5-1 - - TGCGCCAGCAGCTTGGGGGCCAGGGAGGATCAGCCCCAGCATTTT CASSLGAREDQPQHF
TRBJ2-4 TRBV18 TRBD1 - TGTGCCAGCTCACCCGACAGGGGGGTAGCCAAAAACATTCAGTACTTC CASSPDRGVAKNIQYF
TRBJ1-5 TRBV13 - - TGTGCCAGCAGCCTTGGGGGGAATAGCAATCAGCCCCAGCATTTT CASSLGGNSNQPQHF
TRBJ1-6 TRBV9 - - TGTGCCAGCAGCGTAGGGGCGGGTTGGAATTCACCCCTCCACTTT CASSVGAGWNSPLHF
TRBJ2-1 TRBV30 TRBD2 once TGTGCCTGGAGTTCCCTCAGGAGGGCTAGCGGGAGAGGCTCCTACAATGAGCAGTTCTTC CAWSSLRRASGRGSYNEQFF
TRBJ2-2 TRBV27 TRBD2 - TGTGCCAGCAGTTCCCGTAGCGGGAGGGCCACGGCCGGGGAGCTGTTTTTT CASSSRSGRATAGELFF
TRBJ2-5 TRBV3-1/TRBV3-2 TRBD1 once TGTGCCAGCAGCCCGGGGACAGGGGCTCTGGAGACCCAGTACTTC CASSPGTGALETQYF
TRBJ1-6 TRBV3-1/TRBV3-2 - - TGTGCCAGCAGCCCGGAACAGGGTAATTCACCCCTCCACTTT CASSPEQGNSPLHF
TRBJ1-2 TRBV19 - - TGTGCCAGTAGTCCTCCGACAGATAGACGAACTCATGGCTACACCTTC CASSPPTDRRTHGYTF
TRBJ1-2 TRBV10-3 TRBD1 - TGTGCCACCACCCGGGACAGATCAAACTATGGCTACACCTTC CATTRDRSNYGYTF
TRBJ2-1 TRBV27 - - TGTGCCAGCAGCCAGGTGAGGGCACAATACAATGAGCAGTTCTTC CASSQVRAQYNEQFF
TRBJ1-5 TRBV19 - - TGTGCCAGTAGAGTACAGAGTAGCAATCAGCCCCAGCATTTT CASRVQSSNQPQHF
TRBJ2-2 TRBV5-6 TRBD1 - TGTGCCAGCAGCCTCCTCCGGGACAGACAAACCGGGGAGCTGTTTTTT CASSLLRDRQTGELFF
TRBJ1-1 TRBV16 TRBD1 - TGTGCCAGCAGCCCACCGGGACAGGGGAACACTGAAGCTTTCTTT CASSPPGQGNTEAFF
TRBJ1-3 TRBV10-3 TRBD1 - TGTGCCATCAGTGGCCCCACAGGGGCTGGAAACACCATATATTTT CAISGPTGAGNTIYF
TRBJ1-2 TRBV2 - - TGTGCCAGCAGTGATGACTTACCAACCTTCTATGGCTACACCTTC CASSDDLPTFYGYTF
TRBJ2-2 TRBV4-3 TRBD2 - TGCGCCAGCAGCCAAGTAGTACTAGCGGGGGGGCCCGGGGACACCGGGGAGCTGTTTTTT CASSQVVLAGGPGDTGELFF
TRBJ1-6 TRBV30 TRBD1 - TGTGCCTGGTGCCCGGACAGGGTGAACAATTCACCCCTCCACTTT CAWCPDRVNNSPLHF
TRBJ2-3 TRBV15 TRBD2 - TGTGCCACCAGCAGTCCTACCGATACGGGGGGTCTAGATACGCAGTATTTT CATSSPTDTGGLDTQYF
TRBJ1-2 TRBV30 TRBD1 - TGTGCCTGGTCAATACGACAGGGGAGGGGTGGCTACACCTTC CAWSIRQGRGGYTF
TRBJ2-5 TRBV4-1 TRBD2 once TGCGCCAGCAGTGGACTAGCGGGGGGGGCAACCTCCCGAGAGACCCAGTACTTC CASSGLAGGATSRETQYF
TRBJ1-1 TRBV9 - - TGTGCCAGCAGCGTAGTGTCCAGGGCCTCTGAAGCTTTCTTT CASSVVSRASEAFF
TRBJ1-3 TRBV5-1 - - TGCGCCAACAGCATTAACCAGGGCTCTGGAAACACCATATATTTT CANSINQGSGNTIYF
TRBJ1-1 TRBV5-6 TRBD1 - TGTGCCAGCAGCGGACAGGGAAGAAACACTGAAGCTTTCTTT CASSGQGRNTEAFF
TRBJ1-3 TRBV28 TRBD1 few TGTGCCAGCAGTGTATCCTACAGGGGCTCTGGAAACACCATATATTTT CASSVSYRGSGNTIYF
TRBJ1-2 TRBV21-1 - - TGTGCCAGCAGCAAATCCCGGACAGGGACGGACTATGGCTACACCTTC CASSKSRTGTDYGYTF
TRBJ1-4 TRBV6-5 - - TGTGCCAGCAGTTACTCGACGGGGGGGGTTGAAAAACTGTTTTTT CASSYSTGGVEKLFF